Only a few counts were recorded for the clone carrying this T cell receptor (beta chain). The antigen remains unidentified. The data belong to a study of vaccination effects on CD4 cells after COVID-19. Antigen-specific CD4+ T cells were expanded (with viral peptide pools) by the ViraFEST assay ahead of sequencing. The authors isolated CD4+ T cells after about eleven days of culture. In the vaccine recipients, nucleocapsid antibodies were negative and there was no prior SARS-CoV-2 infection. V shed 0 bases and J shed 10 bases, with 16 bases lying between them. Germline CDR1 reads SGHTA; CDR2 reads FQGNSA. The CDR3 extends over 16 amino acids. Some clones are missing from TCRdb's copy, which holds only in-frame ones; the method was immunoSEQ multiplex PCR. The sample shows 25,000 to 35,000 clones, around 75% of them seen only once.

This material consisted of CD4+ T cells from PBMCs cultured with SARS-CoV-2 spike peptides, taken before COVID-19 vaccination. This receptor was identified in a human donor who received a COVID-19 vaccine. The chain has TRBV7-2 and TRBJ1-6; tentative D call: TRBD1 (5 bases). The chain's CDR3 is CASSLAGGELGSPLHF. CDR3 bases: TGTGCCAGCAGCTTAGCCGGGGGGGAGTTAGGATCACCCCTCCACTTT.